These 11 T cell receptor beta chains came from one sample sequenced in a study of identical twins. One entry per CDR3 protein, called by TCRdb with MiXCR from the 5' RACE reads. The table lists 550,000 to 800,000 distinct CDR3 sequences, under 8.5% of them singletons. These same records also appear under a second study, on yellow fever vaccine responses in identical twins.

Sequencing used PBMCs. Source of these receptors: a woman between 18 and 30 years old in good health.

Only a few counts were recorded for this clonotype. The chain links TRBV3-1 to TRBJ2-7, with TRBD2 matching 13 bases. Per germline, CDR1 LGHDT and CDR2 YNNKEL (reference sequence). This CDR3 has 17 amino acids. V was pared by 1 base and J by 4 bases, with 7 bases of the junction left unmatched. The CDR3 coding sequence is TGTGCCAGCAGCCAAGGGGGACTAGCGGGACGATCGTACGAGCAGTACTTC. This encodes CASSQGGLAGRSYEQYF.

The V and J genes are TRBV5-1 and TRBJ1-4; D not certain. This CDR3 contains 13 residues. Trimming stripped 2 bases from V and 7 bases from J, with 9 bases between. Germline values: CDR1 SGHRS, CDR2 YFSETQ. The CDR3 reads CASSFGSSEKLFF. The CDR3 DNA is TGCGCCAGCAGCTTCGGCAGCAGTGAAAAACTGTTTTTT. Looking up the rest from reference TRBV5-1 and TRBJ1-4 gives the full variable domain: KAGVTQTPRYLIKTRGQQVTLSCSPISGHRSVSWYQQTPGQGLQFLFEYFSETQRNKGNFPGRFSGRQFSNSRSEMNVSTLELGDSALYLCASSFGSSEKLFFGSGTQLSVL.

The chain links TRBV20-1 to TRBJ2-7, with D tentatively TRBD1 or TRBD2 (5 bases each). Trimming left V 2 bases short and J 0 bases short, with 11 bases between. The CDR3 runs to 14 residues. Germline V CDR1 and CDR2: DFQATT, SNEGSKA (reference sequence). CDR3 protein: CSARRGGSSYEQYF. The CDR3 DNA reads TGCAGTGCTAGACGGGGCGGAAGCTCCTACGAGCAGTACTTC.

A few counts support this clonotype. This chain links TRBV5-1 with TRBJ1-2; D possibly corresponds to TRBD1 (5 bases). Trimming removed 4 bases at V and 2 bases at J, with 9 bases between. Germline CDR1 and CDR2: SGHRS and YFSETQ. The CDR3 has 13 residues. The CDR3 protein is CASSKDSNYGYTF. The CDR3 DNA reads as TGCGCCAGCAGCAAAGACAGCAACTATGGCTACACCTTC.

The chain couples TRBV20-1 to TRBJ2-5; 14 nucleotides align to TRBD2. This CDR3 is built from 14 residues. V lost 6 bases to trimming and J lost 6 bases; unmatched junction nucleotides: 6. Per the germline V gene, CDR1 is DFQATT and CDR2 is SNEGSKA (reference sequence). DNA for the CDR3: TGCAGTGCGCCAAGGACTAGCGGGAGGCAGACCCAGTACTTC. Residues: CSAPRTSGRQTQYF.

The chain employs TRBV12-3 or TRBV12-4 and TRBJ2-1, with 11 nucleotides matching TRBD1. The junction had 8 bases not matched to a gene; V was cut back by 8 bases and J by 8 bases. This CDR3 contains 14 residues. The CDR3 sequence: CASALGTGGDEQFF. Here the CDR3 DNA reads TGTGCCAGCGCCCTGGGGACAGGGGGAGATGAGCAGTTCTTC.

The genes are TRBV3-1 and TRBJ2-1; 7 bases fit TRBD1. Trimming at V came to 1 base and at J to 6 bases, leaving 6 bases not matched to a gene. The CDR3 covers 15 residues. CDR1 is LGHDT, CDR2 YNNKEL, per germline (reference sequence). CDR3 region: CASSQGDSTSNEQFF. The CDR3 DNA reads as TGTGCCAGCAGCCAAGGGGACAGTACTTCCAATGAGCAGTTCTTC.

This clonotype was seen at least ten times. In DNA, the CDR3 is TGTGCCAGCAGTTACTCCCGGGGTGGAGGGGAACTGTTTTTT. This codes for CASSYSRGGGELFF. The V call is TRBV6-5, the J call TRBJ1-4; maybe TRBD1 (5 bases). This CDR3 comprises 14 residues. Trimming cost V 0 bases and J 12 bases, with 14 bases left between them. Germline CDR1 and CDR2: MNHEY and SVGAGI.

V is TRBV6-8 and J is TRBJ1-5; TRBD1 aligns across 11 bases. The germline V gene encodes CDR1 MNHGY and CDR2 SAAAGT. V lost 8 bases, J lost 1 base, and 13 bases stayed unmatched. CDR3 length: 18 amino acids. CDR3 sequence (DNA): TGTGCCAGCGCCAATGTCGGGACAGGGGGTATAAGCAATCAGCCCCAGCATTTT. It specifies CASANVGTGGISNQPQHF.

The chain employs TRBV14 and TRBJ2-3; 8 bases line up with TRBD1. With 1 base clipped from V and 4 bases from J, the junction kept 4 bases outside the gene matches. From germline, CDR1 is SGHDN and CDR2 FVKESK. This CDR3 is 15 amino acids long. CDR3 sequence (DNA): TGTGCCAGCAGCCAAGGCAGGGGGCTCGCAGATACGCAGTATTTT. Amino acids: CASSQGRGLADTQYF.

This clonotype was seen many times. The chain recombines TRBV2 with TRBJ2-3, with D unresolved. The CDR3 loop spans 14 amino acids. Germline V lookup: CDR1 SNHLY, CDR2 FYNNEI. Trimming shortened V by 3 bases and J by 6 bases, and 13 bases separated the two germline ends. This CDR3 reads CASSDRLLGDTQYF. The CDR3 DNA follows: TGTGCCAGCAGTGATCGGCTTTTGGGGGATACGCAGTATTTT.